This T cell receptor beta chain was retrieved from a study of T cell responses to AZD1222 COVID-19 vaccine. The method was immunoSEQ multiplex PCR; TCRdb's version includes in-frame clones alone and lacks a portion of them. The sample holds 75,000 to 100,000 clones, roughly 90% seen once. Study-level findings and limits: Repertoires were obtained only post-peak T cell response. In a largely white British group with more females than males, clonal diversity was possibly underestimated. AZD1222 recipients seropositive at baseline numbered only 5 to 7. Variant regions that are unmutated are reportedly the target of nearly half of spike-specific TCRs.

As regards this clone: What it binds is not known.

The J segment lost 2 bases and the V segment lost 0 bases, leaving 3 bases of the junction unmatched. Germline V gives CDR1 KGHSH, CDR2 LQKENI. The CDR3 consists of 16 residues. This TCR derives from an adult in good health. The V call is TRBV18, the J call TRBJ2-3; TRBD2 aligns across 9 bases. Material: peripheral blood, obtained on day 0 of AZD1222 vaccination. The CDR3 here is CASSPPTSGITDTQYF. As DNA, the CDR3 is TGTGCCAGCTCACCACCGACTAGCGGTATCACAGATACGCAGTATTTT.